The T cell receptor beta chain under discussion was sequenced for a study of blood T cells in healthy people across ages. Study-wide background: Template switching captured about one barcoded beta molecule per two T cells.

The use of a sample-barcoded 5' primer and a J-beta primer mix characterized a second PCR of about 6 to 12 cycles. TCRdb processed the 5' RACE reads anew with MiXCR; each CDR3 protein has one entry. The sample has roughly 860,000 distinct CDR3 sequences, 60% to 80% seen once. Germline V gene lookup returns CDR1 ENHRY and CDR2 SYGVKD. The CDR3 loop spans 15 amino acids. The chain employs TRBV10-3 and TRBJ2-4, with 9 nucleotides matching TRBD1. The last part of the DNA fits TRBJ2-7 better; the J call may be wrong. The receptor comes from a man aged 25 to 45 in good health. Sequenced material: blood. The CDR3 DNA reads TGTGCCATCAGTGGGGGGACAGGGTTTCGCTACGAGCAGTACTTC. Translation gives CAISGGTGFRYEQYF.